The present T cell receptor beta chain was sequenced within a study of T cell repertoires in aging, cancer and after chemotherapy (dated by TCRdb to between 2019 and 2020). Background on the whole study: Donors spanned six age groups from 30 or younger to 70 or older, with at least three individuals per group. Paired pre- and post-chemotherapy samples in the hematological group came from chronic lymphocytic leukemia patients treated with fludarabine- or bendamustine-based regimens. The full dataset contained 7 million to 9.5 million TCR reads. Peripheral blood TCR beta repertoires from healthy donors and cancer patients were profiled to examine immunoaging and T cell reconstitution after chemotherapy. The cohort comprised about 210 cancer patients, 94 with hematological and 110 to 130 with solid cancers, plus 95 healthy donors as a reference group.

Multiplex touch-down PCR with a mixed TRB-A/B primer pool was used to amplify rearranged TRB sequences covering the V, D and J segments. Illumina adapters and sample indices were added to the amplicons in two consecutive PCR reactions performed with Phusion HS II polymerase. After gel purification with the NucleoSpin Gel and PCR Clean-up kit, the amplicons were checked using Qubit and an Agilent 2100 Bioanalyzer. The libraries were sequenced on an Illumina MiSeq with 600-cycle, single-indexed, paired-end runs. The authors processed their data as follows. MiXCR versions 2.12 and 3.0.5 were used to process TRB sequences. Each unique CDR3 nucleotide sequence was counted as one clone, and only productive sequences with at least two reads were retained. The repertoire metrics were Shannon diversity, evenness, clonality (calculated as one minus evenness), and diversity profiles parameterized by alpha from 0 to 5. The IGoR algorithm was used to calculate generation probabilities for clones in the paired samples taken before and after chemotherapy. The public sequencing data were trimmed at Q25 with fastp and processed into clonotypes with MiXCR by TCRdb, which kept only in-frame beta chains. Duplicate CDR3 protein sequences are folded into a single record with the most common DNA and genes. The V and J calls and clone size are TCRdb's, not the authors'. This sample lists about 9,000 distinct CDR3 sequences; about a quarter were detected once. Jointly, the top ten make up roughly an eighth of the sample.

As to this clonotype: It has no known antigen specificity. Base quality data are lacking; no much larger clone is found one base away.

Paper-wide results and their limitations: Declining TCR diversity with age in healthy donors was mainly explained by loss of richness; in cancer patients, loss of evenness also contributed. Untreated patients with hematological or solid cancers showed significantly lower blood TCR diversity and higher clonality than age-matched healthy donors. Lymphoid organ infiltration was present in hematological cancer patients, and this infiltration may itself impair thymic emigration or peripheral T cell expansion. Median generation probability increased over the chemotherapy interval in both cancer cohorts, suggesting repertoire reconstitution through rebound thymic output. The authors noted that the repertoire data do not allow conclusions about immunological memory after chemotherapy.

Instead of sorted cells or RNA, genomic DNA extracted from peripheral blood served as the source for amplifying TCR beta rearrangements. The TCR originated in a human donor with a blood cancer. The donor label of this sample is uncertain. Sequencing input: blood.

The nucleotide sequence is given as TGTGCCAGTAGAGGGACCGCGTCTACAGGGAGGATCTCCTACGAGCAGTACTTC. This encodes CASRGTASTGRISYEQYF. The rearrangement combines TRBV19 with TRBJ2-7; the D gene could be either TRBD1 or TRBD2, each agreeing at 6 bases. Looking up the germline V gene (reference sequence) yields CDR1 LNHDA and CDR2 SQIVND. V sheds 6 bases and J sheds 0 bases, leaving 24 bases between their ends. Measured from the cysteine to the phenylalanine, the CDR3 is 18 residues long. The read is trimmed to its CDR3 DNA, 54 bases read in frame from base 1.